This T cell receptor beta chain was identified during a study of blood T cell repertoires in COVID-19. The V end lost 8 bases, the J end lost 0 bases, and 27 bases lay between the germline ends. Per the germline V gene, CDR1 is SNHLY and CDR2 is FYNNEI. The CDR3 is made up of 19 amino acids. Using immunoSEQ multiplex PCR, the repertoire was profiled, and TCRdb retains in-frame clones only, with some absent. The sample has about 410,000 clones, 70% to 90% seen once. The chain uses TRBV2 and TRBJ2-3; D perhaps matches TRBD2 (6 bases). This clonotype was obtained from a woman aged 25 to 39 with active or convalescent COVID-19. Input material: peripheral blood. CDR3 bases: TGTGCCAGCGGGGGGAGATCCGAGATGGTGTATAGCAGCACAGATACGCAGTATTTT. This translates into CASGGRSEMVYSSTDTQYF.